The rows below give T cell receptor beta chains drawn from one sample of a study of blood T cells in healthy people across ages. Each CDR3 protein is one row after TCRdb ran MiXCR on the 5' RACE reads. The sample includes 1.5 million to 2 million distinct CDR3 sequences, 49% seen only once; the top ten take approximately 2.1%. The source material was blood. Receptors originate from a woman aged 40 to 49 in good health. Both conserved end residues are part of each CDR3. A D gene is named only where the DNA matches it firmly. Expanded clones are given a class, and other clones once, few, many or no size at all.

TRBJ1-1 | TRBV25-1 | NA | NA | CASSEQGYTEAFF | TGTGCCAGCAGTGAACAGGGCTACACTGAGGCTTTCTTT
TRBJ2-1 | TRBV6-5 | NA | TRBD2 | CASSTGTSSGNEQFF | TGTGCCAGCAGCACCGGGACTAGTAGCGGGAATGAGCAGTTCTTC
TRBJ2-5 | TRBV20-1 | many | TRBD2 | CSAPHLKLPGGTQYF | TGCAGTGCTCCCCACCTCAAGCTACCGGGAGGGACCCAGTACTTC
TRBJ2-3 | TRBV27 | few | NA | CASSLGAESTDTQYF | TGTGCCAGCAGTTTAGGGGCAGAAAGCACAGATACGCAGTATTTT
TRBJ1-2 | TRBV24-1 | NA | NA | CATSRGDGYTF | TGTGCCACCAGCCGGGGGGATGGCTACACCTTC
TRBJ2-3 | TRBV20-1 | NA | TRBD2 | CSASTSGLGYTQYF | TGCAGTGCCTCAACTAGCGGACTGGGGTATACGCAGTATTTT
TRBJ1-4 | TRBV5-4 | NA | NA | CASSWDPRATNEKLFF | TGTGCCAGCAGCTGGGACCCACGGGCAACTAATGAAAAACTGTTTTTT
TRBJ2-1 | TRBV28 | NA | NA | CASSLWGRLDYNEQFF | TGTGCCAGCAGTTTATGGGGGAGGCTTGACTACAATGAGCAGTTCTTC
TRBJ1-5 | TRBV7-3 | NA | NA | CASSLIQPQHF | TGTGCCAGCAGCTTAATTCAGCCCCAGCATTTT
TRBJ2-1 | TRBV7-2 | NA | TRBD2 | CASSQRGTSGVLPNEQFF | TGTGCCAGCAGCCAGAGGGGGACTAGCGGGGTTTTACCCAATGAGCAGTTCTTC
TRBJ2-1 | TRBV20-1 | NA | TRBD1 | CSARTGTGLSNEQFF | TGCAGTGCTAGGACCGGGACAGGGCTGTCAAATGAGCAGTTCTTC
TRBJ2-5 | TRBV6-6 | NA | NA | CASSVSGSAETQYF | TGTGCCAGCAGCGTATCAGGGAGTGCAGAGACCCAGTACTTC
TRBJ1-2 | TRBV5-1 | few | NA | CASSTTGRGYTF | TGCGCCAGCAGCACTACAGGGAGAGGCTACACCTTC
TRBJ2-7 | TRBV20-1 | NA | TRBD1 | CSAKRQGASYEQYF | TGCAGTGCTAAACGACAGGGGGCATCCTACGAGCAGTACTTC
TRBJ1-5 | TRBV6-6 | NA | NA | CASSSIGGQGNQPQHF | TGTGCCAGCAGTTCTATAGGCGGGCAGGGAAATCAGCCCCAGCATTTT
TRBJ2-5 | TRBV9 | few | NA | CASTSSGVETQYF | TGTGCCAGCACGTCATCGGGGGTAGAGACCCAGTACTTC
TRBJ1-2 | TRBV7-2 | few | NA | CASSVGPHGGYTF | TGTGCCAGCAGCGTTGGGCCACATGGAGGCTACACCTTC
TRBJ2-7 | TRBV11-2 | few | TRBD1 | CASSFVTGDEQYF | TGTGCCAGCAGCTTTGTCACAGGGGACGAGCAGTACTTC
TRBJ2-1 | TRBV24-1 | NA | NA | CATSGRFAYNEQFF | TGTGCCACCTCAGGGAGGTTCGCCTACAATGAGCAGTTCTTC
TRBJ1-2 | TRBV6-5 | NA | NA | CASSTGREYNYGYTF | TGTGCCAGCAGTACGGGACGGGAATACAACTATGGCTACACCTTC
TRBJ2-3 | TRBV20-1 | NA | NA | CSSVKQGLGEDTQYF | TGCAGTTCCGTAAAGCAGGGATTAGGGGAAGATACGCAGTATTTT
TRBJ2-5 | TRBV12-3/TRBV12-4 | NA | TRBD1 | CASSLTGSLGTQYF | TGTGCCAGCAGTTTGACAGGGAGCTTGGGGACCCAGTACTTC
TRBJ2-5 | TRBV4-1 | NA | TRBD2 | CASSQEGRGAPRKETQYF | TGCGCCAGCAGCCAAGAAGGGCGGGGGGCCCCCCGTAAAGAGACCCAGTACTTC
TRBJ1-4 | TRBV2 | few | NA | CASRAGTANEKLFF | TGTGCCAGCAGGGCCGGGACGGCGAATGAAAAACTGTTTTTT
TRBJ2-3 | TRBV4-1 | few | NA | CASSQEPSRITDTQYF | TGCGCCAGCAGCCAAGAACCCTCCCGAATCACAGATACGCAGTATTTT
TRBJ2-1 | TRBV3-1 | NA | TRBD1 | CASSILQGEGEQFF | TGTGCCAGCAGCATACTCCAGGGGGAAGGGGAGCAGTTCTTC
TRBJ2-7 | TRBV27 | few | TRBD1 | CASSIPGTGWGSSYEQYF | TGTGCCAGCAGTATTCCCGGGACAGGGTGGGGTAGCTCCTACGAGCAGTACTTC
TRBJ2-5 | TRBV6-2/TRBV6-3 | NA | NA | CASSYEEGALGETQYF | TGTGCCAGCAGTTACGAGGAGGGTGCCTTAGGAGAGACCCAGTACTTC
TRBJ2-3 | TRBV28 | NA | NA | CASSFDDADTQYF | TGTGCCAGCAGTTTCGACGACGCAGATACGCAGTATTTT
TRBJ2-3 | TRBV7-2 | NA | TRBD1 | CASTPRTGGRDTQYF | TGTGCCAGCACCCCACGGACAGGGGGTAGGGATACGCAGTATTTT
TRBJ2-7 | TRBV20-1 | NA | NA | CSARGEVPFSYEQYF | TGCAGTGCTAGAGGAGAGGTCCCGTTCTCCTACGAGCAGTACTTC
TRBJ1-1 | TRBV9 | NA | NA | CASTRGANTEAFF | TGTGCCAGCACCCGAGGGGCAAACACTGAAGCTTTCTTT
TRBJ2-5 | TRBV7-2 | NA | TRBD1 | CASSLDSGQHETQYF | TGTGCCAGCAGCTTAGACTCGGGACAGCACGAGACCCAGTACTTC
TRBJ2-1 | TRBV6-1 | NA | TRBD1 | CASSPLWTGVTYNEQFF | TGTGCCAGCAGTCCCTTATGGACAGGGGTAACCTACAATGAGCAGTTCTTC
TRBJ1-2 | TRBV15 | NA | TRBD1 | CATSSRDSHNYGYTF | TGTGCCACCAGCAGCCGGGACAGCCATAACTATGGCTACACCTTC
TRBJ2-7 | TRBV11-2 | NA | NA | CASSLVAPSSYEQYF | TGTGCCAGCAGCTTAGTGGCTCCTAGCTCCTACGAGCAGTACTTC
TRBJ2-7 | TRBV7-2 | many | NA | CASSLAAFSYEQYF | TGTGCCAGCAGCTTGGCAGCTTTCTCCTACGAGCAGTACTTC
TRBJ2-7 | TRBV20-1 | few | TRBD1 | CSARSDRGDEQYF | TGCAGTGCTAGGTCGGACAGGGGGGACGAGCAGTACTTC
TRBJ1-1 | TRBV6-5 | NA | TRBD1 | CASSYRMTGGTEAFF | TGTGCCAGCAGTTACCGAATGACAGGGGGCACTGAAGCTTTCTTT
TRBJ2-1 | TRBV2 | NA | NA | CASPRYNEQFF | TGTGCCAGCCCCCGGTACAATGAGCAGTTCTTC
TRBJ1-5 | TRBV12-3/TRBV12-4 | NA | TRBD1 | CASSWAGQSNQPQHF | TGTGCCAGCAGTTGGGCGGGACAGAGCAATCAGCCCCAGCATTTT
TRBJ2-7 | TRBV7-9 | NA | NA | CASSPRSGDSYEQYF | TGTGCCAGCAGCCCTAGGTCGGGTGACTCCTACGAGCAGTACTTC
TRBJ2-1 | TRBV27 | few | TRBD2 | CASSLGLGRVYNEQFF | TGTGCCAGCAGTCTGGGACTAGGAAGGGTATACAATGAGCAGTTCTTC
TRBJ2-3 | TRBV4-3 | NA | NA | CASSQVLAGPLTDTQYF | TGCGCCAGCAGCCAAGTTCTTGCGGGACCACTCACAGATACGCAGTATTTT
TRBJ2-7 | TRBV7-9 | NA | NA | CASSPNTGQSTSSYEQYF | TGTGCCAGCAGCCCAAATACAGGGCAGTCGACGAGCTCCTACGAGCAGTACTTC
TRBJ2-3 | TRBV7-2 | NA | TRBD1 | CASSLWGQGRGGTDTQYF | TGTGCCAGCAGCTTATGGGGACAGGGCAGAGGTGGCACAGATACGCAGTATTTT
TRBJ2-7 | TRBV5-1 | NA | NA | CASSLDGGPGFSYEQYF | TGCGCCAGCAGCTTGGATGGGGGGCCCGGGTTTAGCTACGAGCAGTACTTC
TRBJ2-1 | TRBV25-1 | few | NA | CASSVHDGEQFF | TGTGCCAGCAGTGTACACGATGGTGAGCAGTTCTTC
TRBJ2-5 | TRBV9 | NA | NA | CASSGAGRKETQYF | TGTGCCAGCAGCGGCGCCGGGAGAAAAGAGACCCAGTACTTC
TRBJ1-4 | TRBV12-3/TRBV12-4 | NA | NA | CASSLTGNSEKLFF | TGTGCCAGCAGTTTAACAGGGAACTCTGAAAAACTGTTTTTT
TRBJ1-2 | TRBV11-1 | NA | NA | CASNLLRGSDYGYTF | TGTGCCAGCAACTTACTGAGGGGGAGCGACTATGGCTACACCTTC
TRBJ2-7 | TRBV19 | NA | NA | CASSIRAALNEQYF | TGTGCCAGTAGTATCAGGGCAGCTTTGAATGAGCAGTACTTC
TRBJ2-1 | TRBV7-2 | few | NA | CASSLSRSFYNEQFF | TGTGCCAGCAGCTTGAGTCGTAGCTTCTACAATGAGCAGTTCTTC
TRBJ1-4 | TRBV29-1 | NA | NA | CSVGQSYEKLFF | TGCAGCGTTGGACAGTCCTATGAAAAACTGTTTTTT
TRBJ2-4 | TRBV5-1 | NA | TRBD2 | CASSWGLAGGLGEQYF | TGCGCCAGCAGCTGGGGACTAGCGGGGGGGCTTGGGGAGCAGTACTTC
TRBJ2-7 | TRBV28 | NA | NA | CASSPGTAWRGYEQYF | TGTGCCAGCAGTCCCGGGACAGCTTGGCGGGGTTACGAGCAGTACTTC
TRBJ2-1 | TRBV27 | NA | TRBD1 | CASSSVGGTGGNEQFF | TGTGCCAGCAGTTCCGTTGGCGGGACAGGGGGCAATGAGCAGTTCTTC
TRBJ2-6 | TRBV12-3/TRBV12-4 | few | NA | CASRPKGLDSGANVLTF | TGTGCCAGCAGACCGAAGGGACTGGACTCTGGGGCCAACGTCCTGACTTTC
TRBJ2-1 | TRBV12-3/TRBV12-4 | once | TRBD1 | CASSLDMTGGLDEQFF | TGTGCCAGCAGTTTGGATATGACAGGGGGCTTGGATGAGCAGTTCTTC
TRBJ2-7 | TRBV29-1 | few | NA | CSVSSQDTYEQYF | TGCAGCGTCAGTTCGCAGGACACCTACGAGCAGTACTTC